This is a list of T cell receptor beta chains from one sample in a study of OX40 agonist ivuxolimab in advanced cancers. Assay used: immunoSEQ multiplex PCR; TCRdb lists only in-frame clones, some missing. The table records around 60,000 clones, 84% of them present only once. Sequenced here: CD4+ or CD8+ T cells sorted from blood, sampled in a trial of the OX40 agonist ivuxolimab. These TCRs come from an adult with an advanced solid tumor such as melanoma, head and neck, liver or kidney cancer. The CDR3 runs from the conserved cysteine through the conserved F or W. A D gene is named only where the DNA matches it firmly.

v_call	j_call	d_call	cdr3_aa
TRBV11-2	TRBJ1-5	.	CASSARDQPQHF
TRBV10-3	TRBJ2-1	.	CAINAGEDEQFF
TRBV2	TRBJ2-3	.	CASSPQRRTDTQYF
TRBV11-3	TRBJ2-5	TRBD2	CASSVSSGGAETQYF
TRBV6-5	TRBJ2-2	.	CASKKDRVTGELFF
TRBV18	TRBJ2-5	.	CASSPPVRETQYF
TRBV30	TRBJ1-6	TRBD1	CAWSVQGAYSPLHF
TRBV7-2	TRBJ2-3	.	CASSFRSDTQYF
TRBV5-5	TRBJ1-2	.	CASSSGNLNYGYTF
TRBV2	TRBJ2-4	.	CASSLSGKNIQYF
TRBV25-1	TRBJ2-7	.	CASVKPTRYSYEQYF
TRBV2	TRBJ1-2	.	CASSDARTALRGYTF
TRBV19	TRBJ2-7	.	CASSIRPRSYEQYF
TRBV2	TRBJ2-2	TRBD1	CASSEQGAEAGELFF